This entry concerns a single T cell receptor (beta chain). The target antigen is unknown. This sample was included in a study of T cell responses to AZD1222 COVID-19 vaccine. Notes on the study in general: Close to half of spike-specific TCRs reportedly recognize unmutated variant regions. Baseline seropositives among AZD1222 recipients totaled only five to seven. White British people made up most donors, females outnumbered males, and clonal diversity was possibly underestimated. A rise in Spike-specific TCR breadth and depth followed two AZD1222 doses.

Here immunoSEQ multiplex PCR was the method, and the copy in TCRdb shows in-frame clones only, minus some. This sample carries 140,000 to 150,000 clones, roughly 85% of them seen once, and the ten largest clones take roughly 8%. This CDR3 region has 15 residues. CDR1 and CDR2 (germline): MNHEY, SMNVEV (reference sequence). The V and J ends lost 2 bases and 6 bases respectively, with 16 bases between them. The sample in question was peripheral blood, obtained on day 0 of AZD1222 vaccination. This TCR was recovered from an adult in good health. The chain is built from TRBV27 and TRBJ2-5; unclear D gene. Here the CDR3 reads CASSLTGPAVKTQYF. The CDR3 nucleotides read TGTGCCAGCAGTTTAACTGGACCAGCCGTCAAGACCCAGTACTTC.